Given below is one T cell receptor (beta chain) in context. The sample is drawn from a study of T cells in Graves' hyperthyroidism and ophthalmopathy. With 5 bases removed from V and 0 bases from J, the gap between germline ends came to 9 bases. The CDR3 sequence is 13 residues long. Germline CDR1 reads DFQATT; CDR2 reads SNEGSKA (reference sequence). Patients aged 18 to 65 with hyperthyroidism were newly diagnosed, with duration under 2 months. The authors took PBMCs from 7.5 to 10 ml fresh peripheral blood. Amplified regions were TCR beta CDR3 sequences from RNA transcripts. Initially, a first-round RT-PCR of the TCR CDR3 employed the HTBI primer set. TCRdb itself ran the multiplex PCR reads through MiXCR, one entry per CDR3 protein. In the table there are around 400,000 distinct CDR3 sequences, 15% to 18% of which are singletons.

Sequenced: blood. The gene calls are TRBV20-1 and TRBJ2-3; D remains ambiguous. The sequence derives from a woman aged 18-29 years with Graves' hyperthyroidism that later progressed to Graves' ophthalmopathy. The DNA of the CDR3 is TGCAGTGCTTTGTCTACTAGCACAGATACGCAGTATTTT. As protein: CSALSTSTDTQYF.